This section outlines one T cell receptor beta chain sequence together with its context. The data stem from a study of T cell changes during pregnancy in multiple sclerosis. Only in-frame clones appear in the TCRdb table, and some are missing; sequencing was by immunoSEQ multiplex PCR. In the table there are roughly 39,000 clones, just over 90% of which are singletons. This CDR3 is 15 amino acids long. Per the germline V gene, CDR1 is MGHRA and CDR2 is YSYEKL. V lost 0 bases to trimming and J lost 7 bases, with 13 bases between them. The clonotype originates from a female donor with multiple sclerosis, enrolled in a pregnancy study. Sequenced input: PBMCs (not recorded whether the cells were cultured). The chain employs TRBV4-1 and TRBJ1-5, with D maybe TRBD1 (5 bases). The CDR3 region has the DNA TGCGCCAGCAGCCAAGATTACGCGGGACGGCAGCCCCAGCATTTT. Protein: CASSQDYAGRQPQHF.